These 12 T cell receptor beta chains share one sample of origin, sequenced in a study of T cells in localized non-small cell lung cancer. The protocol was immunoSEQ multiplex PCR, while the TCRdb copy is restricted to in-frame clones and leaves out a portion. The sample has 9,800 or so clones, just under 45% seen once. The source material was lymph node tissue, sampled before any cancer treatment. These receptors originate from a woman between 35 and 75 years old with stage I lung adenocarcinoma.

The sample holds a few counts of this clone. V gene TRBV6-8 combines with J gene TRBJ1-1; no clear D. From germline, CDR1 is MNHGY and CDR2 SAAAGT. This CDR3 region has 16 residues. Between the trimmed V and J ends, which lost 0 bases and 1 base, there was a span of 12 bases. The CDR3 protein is CASSYSVGVGNTEAFF. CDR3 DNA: TGTGCCAGCAGTTACTCTGTCGGGGTAGGGAACACTGAAGCTTTCTTT.

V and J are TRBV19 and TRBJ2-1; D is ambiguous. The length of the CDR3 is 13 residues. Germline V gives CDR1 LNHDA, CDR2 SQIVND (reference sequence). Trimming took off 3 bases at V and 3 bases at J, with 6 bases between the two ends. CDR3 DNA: TGTGCCAGTAGTATCAGTCACTACAATGAGCAGTTCTTC. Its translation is CASSISHYNEQFF.

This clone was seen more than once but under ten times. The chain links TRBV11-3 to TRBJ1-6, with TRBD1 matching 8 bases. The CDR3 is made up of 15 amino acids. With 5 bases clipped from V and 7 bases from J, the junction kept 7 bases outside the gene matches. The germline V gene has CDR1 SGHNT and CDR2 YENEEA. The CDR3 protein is CASSVTGTGNSPLHF. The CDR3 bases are TGTGCCAGCAGCGTAACCGGGACAGGAAATTCACCCCTCCACTTT.

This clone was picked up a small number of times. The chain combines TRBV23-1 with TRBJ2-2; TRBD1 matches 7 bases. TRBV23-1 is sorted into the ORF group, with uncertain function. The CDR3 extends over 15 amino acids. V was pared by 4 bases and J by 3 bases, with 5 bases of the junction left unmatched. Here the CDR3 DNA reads TGCGCCAGCAGTCGGGACAGACCTTACACCGGGGAGCTGTTTTTT. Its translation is CASSRDRPYTGELFF.

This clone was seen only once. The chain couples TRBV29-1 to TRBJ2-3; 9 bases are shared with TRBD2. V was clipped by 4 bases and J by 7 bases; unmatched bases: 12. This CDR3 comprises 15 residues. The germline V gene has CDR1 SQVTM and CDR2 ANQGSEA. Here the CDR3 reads CSVGGTSHGPYTQYF. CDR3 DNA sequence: TGCAGCGTTGGAGGGACTAGCCATGGGCCCTATACGCAGTATTTT.

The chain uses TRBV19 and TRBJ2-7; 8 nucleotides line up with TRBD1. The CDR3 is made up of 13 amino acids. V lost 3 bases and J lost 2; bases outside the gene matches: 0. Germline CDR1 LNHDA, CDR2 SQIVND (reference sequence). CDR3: CASSMDRAYEQYF. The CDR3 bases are TGTGCCAGTAGTATGGACAGGGCCTACGAGCAGTACTTC.

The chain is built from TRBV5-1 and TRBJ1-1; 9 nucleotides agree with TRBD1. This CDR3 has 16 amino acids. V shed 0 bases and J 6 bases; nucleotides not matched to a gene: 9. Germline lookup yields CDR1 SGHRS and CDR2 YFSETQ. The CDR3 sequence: CASSLARGQGVAEAFF. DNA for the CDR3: TGCGCCAGCAGCTTGGCCAGGGGACAGGGAGTGGCTGAAGCTTTCTTT.

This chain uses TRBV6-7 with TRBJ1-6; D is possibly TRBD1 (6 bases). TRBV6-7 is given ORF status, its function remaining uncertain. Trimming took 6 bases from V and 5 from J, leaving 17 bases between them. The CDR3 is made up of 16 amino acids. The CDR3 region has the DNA TGTGCCAGCAGCCCCGGGGGGGCTTCAAATAATTCACCCCTCCACTTT. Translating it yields CASSPGGASNNSPLHF.

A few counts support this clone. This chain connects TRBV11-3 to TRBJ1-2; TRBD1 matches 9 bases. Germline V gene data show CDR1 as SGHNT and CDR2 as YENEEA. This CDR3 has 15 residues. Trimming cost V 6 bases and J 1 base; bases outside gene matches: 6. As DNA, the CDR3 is TGTGCCAGCAGAGATAGACAGGGGGATAACTATGGCTACACCTTC. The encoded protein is CASRDRQGDNYGYTF. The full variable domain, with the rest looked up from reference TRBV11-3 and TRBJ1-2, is EAGVVQSPRYKIIEKKQPVAFWCNPISGHNTLYWYLQNLGQGPELLIRYENEEAVDDSQLPKDRFSAERLKGVDSTLKIQPAELGDSAVYLCASRDRQGDNYGYTFGSGTRLTVV.

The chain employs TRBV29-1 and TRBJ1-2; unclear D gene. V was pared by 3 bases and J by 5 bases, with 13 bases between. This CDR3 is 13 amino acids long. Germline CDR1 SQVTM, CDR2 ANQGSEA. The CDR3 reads CSVEEHPLYGYTF. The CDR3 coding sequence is TGCAGCGTTGAGGAACATCCGTTATATGGCTACACCTTC.

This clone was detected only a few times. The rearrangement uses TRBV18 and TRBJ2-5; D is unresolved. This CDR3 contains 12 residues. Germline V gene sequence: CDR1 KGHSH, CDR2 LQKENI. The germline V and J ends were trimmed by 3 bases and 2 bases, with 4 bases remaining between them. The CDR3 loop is CASSPEQETQYF. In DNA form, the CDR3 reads TGTGCCAGCTCACCTGAACAAGAGACCCAGTACTTC.

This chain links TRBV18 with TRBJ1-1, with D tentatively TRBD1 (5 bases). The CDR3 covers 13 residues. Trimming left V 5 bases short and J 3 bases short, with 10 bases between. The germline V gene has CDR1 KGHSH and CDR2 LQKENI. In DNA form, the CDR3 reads TGTGCCAGCTCAACGGAAGGGGACACTGAAGCTTTCTTT. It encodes CASSTEGDTEAFF.